This T cell receptor beta chain was obtained from a study of glioma-infiltrating T cells after dendritic cell vaccination. CDR1 is MNHNS and CDR2 is SASEGT in the germline V gene. Trimming stripped 3 bases from V and 9 bases from J, with 11 bases between. The CDR3 extends over 13 amino acids. Input was 2 to 2.5 ug genomic DNA, or all available if less. The primer mix had 60 V beta and 13 J beta primers. The method was immunoSEQ multiplex PCR; TCRdb's version includes in-frame clones alone and lacks a portion of them. The sample contains 50,000 to 80,000 clones, 75% to 85% of which appear only once. The sample consisted of blood, taken before dendritic cell vaccination. V and J are TRBV6-1 and TRBJ1-4, with D hard to call. This TCR was sampled from a human donor with glioblastoma. The CDR3 reads CASSDDLTKKLFF. For the CDR3, the DNA is TGTGCCAGCAGTGACGACCTGACTAAAAAACTGTTTTTT.